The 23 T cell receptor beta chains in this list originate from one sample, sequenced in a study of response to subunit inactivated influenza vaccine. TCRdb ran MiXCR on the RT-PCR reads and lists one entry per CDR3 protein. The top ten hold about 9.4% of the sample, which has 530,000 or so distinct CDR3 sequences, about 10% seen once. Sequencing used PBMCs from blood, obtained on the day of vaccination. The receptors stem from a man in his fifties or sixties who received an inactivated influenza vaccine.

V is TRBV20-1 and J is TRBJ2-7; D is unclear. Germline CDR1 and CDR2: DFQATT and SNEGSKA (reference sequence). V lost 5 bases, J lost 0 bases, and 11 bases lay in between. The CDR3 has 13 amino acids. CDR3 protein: CSAADSRSYEQYF. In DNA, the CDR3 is TGCAGTGCTGCCGACTCCCGCTCCTACGAGCAGTACTTC.

CDR3 protein: CIKGTPYEQYF. DNA of the CDR3: TGTATCAAGGGGACCCCCTACGAGCAGTACTTC. This chain links TRBV7-9 with TRBJ2-7; D possibly uses TRBD1 or TRBD2 (5 bases each). CDR3 size: 11 residues. Germline assignment: CDR1 SEHNR and CDR2 FQNEAQ (reference sequence).

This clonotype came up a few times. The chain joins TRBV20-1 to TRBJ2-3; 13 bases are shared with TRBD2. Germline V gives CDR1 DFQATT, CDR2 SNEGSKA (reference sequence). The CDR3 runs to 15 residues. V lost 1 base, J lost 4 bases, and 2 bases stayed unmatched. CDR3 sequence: CSARGTSGGSDTQYF. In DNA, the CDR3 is TGCAGTGCTAGAGGGACTAGCGGGGGTTCAGATACGCAGTATTTT.

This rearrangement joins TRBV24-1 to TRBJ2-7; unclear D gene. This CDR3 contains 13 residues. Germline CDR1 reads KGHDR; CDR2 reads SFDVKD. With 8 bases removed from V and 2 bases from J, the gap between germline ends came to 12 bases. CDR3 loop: CATTARVPYEQYF. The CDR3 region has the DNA TGTGCCACCACGGCCCGGGTACCCTACGAGCAGTACTTC.

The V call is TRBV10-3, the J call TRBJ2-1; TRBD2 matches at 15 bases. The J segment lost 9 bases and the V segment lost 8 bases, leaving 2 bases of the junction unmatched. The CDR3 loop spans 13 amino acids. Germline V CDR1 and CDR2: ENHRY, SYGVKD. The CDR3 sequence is CAIGLAGGLEQFF. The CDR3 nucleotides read TGTGCCATCGGACTAGCGGGGGGGCTTGAGCAGTTCTTC.

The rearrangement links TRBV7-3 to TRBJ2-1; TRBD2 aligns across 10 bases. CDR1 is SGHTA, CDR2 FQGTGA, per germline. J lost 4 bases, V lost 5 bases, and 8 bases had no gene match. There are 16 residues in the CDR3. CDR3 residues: CASSPVVAGGYNEQFF. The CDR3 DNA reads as TGTGCCAGCAGCCCCGTGGTAGCGGGAGGTTACAATGAGCAGTTCTTC.

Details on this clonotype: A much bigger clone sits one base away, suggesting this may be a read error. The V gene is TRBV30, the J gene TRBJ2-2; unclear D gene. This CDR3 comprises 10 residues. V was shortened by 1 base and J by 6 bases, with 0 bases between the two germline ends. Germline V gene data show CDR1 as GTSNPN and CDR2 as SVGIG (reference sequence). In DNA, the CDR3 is TGTGCCTGGAGTGCCGGGGAGCTGTTTTTT. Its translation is CAWSAGELFF.

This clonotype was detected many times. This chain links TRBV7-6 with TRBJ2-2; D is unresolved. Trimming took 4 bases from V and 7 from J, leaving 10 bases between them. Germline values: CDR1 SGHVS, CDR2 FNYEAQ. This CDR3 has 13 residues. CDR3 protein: CASSSHPGGELFF. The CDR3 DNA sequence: TGTGCCAGCAGCTCCCACCCTGGCGGGGAGCTGTTTTTT.

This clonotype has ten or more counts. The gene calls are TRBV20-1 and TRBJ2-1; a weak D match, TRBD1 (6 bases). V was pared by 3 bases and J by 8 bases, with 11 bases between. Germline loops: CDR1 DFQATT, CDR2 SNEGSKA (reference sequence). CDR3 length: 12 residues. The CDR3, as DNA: TGCAGTGCTAGGACCGGACAGCATGAGCAGTTCTTC. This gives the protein CSARTGQHEQFF.

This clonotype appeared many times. CDR3 sequence reads: CASSRFLAGSRTDTQYF. The CDR3 DNA sequence: TGTGCCAGCAGCCGATTCCTAGCGGGGTCACGCACAGATACGCAGTATTTT. The chain is built from TRBV28 and TRBJ2-3, with 9 bases lining up with TRBD2. The germline gives CDR1 MDHEN, CDR2 SYDVKM. This CDR3 has 17 amino acids. Unmatched junction bases numbered 11, after V lost 6 bases and J lost 1 base.

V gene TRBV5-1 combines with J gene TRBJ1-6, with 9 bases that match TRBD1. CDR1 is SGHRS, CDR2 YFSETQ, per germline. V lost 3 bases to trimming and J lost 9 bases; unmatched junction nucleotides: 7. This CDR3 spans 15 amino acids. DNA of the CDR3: TGCGCCAGCAGCTCATCCGGGACAGGGAGTTCACCCCTCCACTTT. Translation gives CASSSSGTGSSPLHF.

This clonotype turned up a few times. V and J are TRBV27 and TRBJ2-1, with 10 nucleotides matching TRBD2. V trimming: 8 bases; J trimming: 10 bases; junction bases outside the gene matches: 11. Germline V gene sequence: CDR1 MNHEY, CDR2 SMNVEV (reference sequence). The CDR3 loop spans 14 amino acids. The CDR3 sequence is CASGPFGTSAEQFF. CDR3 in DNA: TGTGCCAGCGGCCCATTCGGGACTAGCGCCGAGCAGTTCTTC.

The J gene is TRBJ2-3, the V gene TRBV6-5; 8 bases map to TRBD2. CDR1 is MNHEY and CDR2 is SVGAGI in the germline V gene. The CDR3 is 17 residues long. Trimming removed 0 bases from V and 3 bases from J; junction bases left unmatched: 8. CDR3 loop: CASSYSVGGAVTDTQYF. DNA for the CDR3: TGTGCCAGCAGTTACTCGGTCGGGGGGGCCGTGACAGATACGCAGTATTTT.

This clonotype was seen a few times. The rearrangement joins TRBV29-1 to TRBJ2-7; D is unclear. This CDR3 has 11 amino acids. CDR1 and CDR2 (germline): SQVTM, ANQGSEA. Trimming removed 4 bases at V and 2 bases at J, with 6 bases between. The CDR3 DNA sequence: TGCAGCGTTGCTGGGACCTACGAGCAGTACTTC. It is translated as CSVAGTYEQYF.

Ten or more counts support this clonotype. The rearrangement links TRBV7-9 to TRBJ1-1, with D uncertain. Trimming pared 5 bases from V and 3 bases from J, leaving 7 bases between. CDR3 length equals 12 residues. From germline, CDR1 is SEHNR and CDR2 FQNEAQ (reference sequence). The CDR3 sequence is CASSPGYTEAFF. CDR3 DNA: TGTGCCAGCAGCCCTGGGTACACTGAAGCTTTCTTT.

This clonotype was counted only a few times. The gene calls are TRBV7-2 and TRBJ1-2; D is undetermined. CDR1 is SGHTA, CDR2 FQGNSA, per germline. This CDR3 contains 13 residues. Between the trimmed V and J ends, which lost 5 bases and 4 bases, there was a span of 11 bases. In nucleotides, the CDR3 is TGTGCCAGCAGCCCACGTGACCTCTATGGCTACACCTTC. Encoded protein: CASSPRDLYGYTF.

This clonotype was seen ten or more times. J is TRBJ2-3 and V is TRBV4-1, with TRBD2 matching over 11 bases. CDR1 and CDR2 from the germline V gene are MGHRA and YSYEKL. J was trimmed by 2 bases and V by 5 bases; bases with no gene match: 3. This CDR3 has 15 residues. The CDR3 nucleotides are TGCGCCAGCAGCTTTAGCGGGGGGGCCACAGATACGCAGTATTTT. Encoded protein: CASSFSGGATDTQYF.

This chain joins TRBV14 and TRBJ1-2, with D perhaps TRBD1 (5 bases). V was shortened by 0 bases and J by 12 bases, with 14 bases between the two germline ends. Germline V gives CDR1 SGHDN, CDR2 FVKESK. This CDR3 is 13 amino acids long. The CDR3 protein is CASSQDWQGLNTF. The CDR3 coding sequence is TGTGCCAGCAGCCAAGATTGGCAGGGCCTGAACACCTTC.

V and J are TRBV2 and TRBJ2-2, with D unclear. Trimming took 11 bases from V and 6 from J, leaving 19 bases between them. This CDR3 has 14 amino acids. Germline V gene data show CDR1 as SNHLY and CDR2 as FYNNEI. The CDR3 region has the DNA TGTGCCCGTTTTGCTGGGCATAAGGCCGGGGAGCTGTTTTTT. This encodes CARFAGHKAGELFF.

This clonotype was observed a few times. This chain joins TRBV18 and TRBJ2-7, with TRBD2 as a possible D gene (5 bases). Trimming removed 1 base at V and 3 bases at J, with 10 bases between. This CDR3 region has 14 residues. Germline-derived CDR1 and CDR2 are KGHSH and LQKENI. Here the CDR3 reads CASSPRIGNYEQYF. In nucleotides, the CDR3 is TGTGCCAGCTCACCACGAATCGGGAACTACGAGCAGTACTTC. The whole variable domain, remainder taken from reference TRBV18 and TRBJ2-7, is NAGVMQNPRHLVRRRGQEARLRCSPMKGHSHVYWYRQLPEEGLKFMVYLQKENIIDESGMPKERFSAEFPKEGPSILRIQQVVRGDSAAYFCASSPRIGNYEQYFGPGTRLTVT.

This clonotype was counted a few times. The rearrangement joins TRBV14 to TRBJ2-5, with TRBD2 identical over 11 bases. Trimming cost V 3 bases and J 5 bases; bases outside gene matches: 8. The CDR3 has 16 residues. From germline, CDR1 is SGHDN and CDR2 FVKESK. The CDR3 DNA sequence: TGTGCCAGCAGCCATACTAGCGGGAGCTGGTCGGAGACCCAGTACTTC. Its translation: CASSHTSGSWSETQYF.

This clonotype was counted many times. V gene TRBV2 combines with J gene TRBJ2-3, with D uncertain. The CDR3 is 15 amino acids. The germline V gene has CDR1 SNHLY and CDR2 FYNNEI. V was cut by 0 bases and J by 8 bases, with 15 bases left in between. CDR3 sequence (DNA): TGTGCCAGCAGTGAAGCCACAGTTCGCCGGAGTACGCAGTATTTT. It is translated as CASSEATVRRSTQYF.

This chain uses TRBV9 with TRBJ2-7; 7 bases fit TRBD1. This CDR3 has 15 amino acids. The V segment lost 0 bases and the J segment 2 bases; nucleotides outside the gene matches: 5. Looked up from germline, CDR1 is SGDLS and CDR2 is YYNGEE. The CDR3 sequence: CASSVATGSTYEQYF. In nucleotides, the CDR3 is TGTGCCAGCAGCGTAGCGACAGGGAGTACCTACGAGCAGTACTTC.